The 10 T cell receptor beta chains below were found in one sample sequenced in a study of blood T cells in healthy people across ages. Using a J-beta primer mix together with a sample-barcoded 5' primer, a second PCR was run for 7 to 11 cycles. TCRdb redid the calling of the 5' RACE reads with MiXCR, one entry per CDR3 protein. The table shows 540,000 or so distinct CDR3 sequences, with about 26% occurring only once. The sample taken for sequencing was blood. The receptors originated from a woman between 65 and 79 years old in good health.

This rearrangement joins TRBV7-2 to TRBJ2-7; tentative D call: TRBD1 (6 bases). V dropped 0 bases and J dropped 5 bases, with 14 bases sitting between them. This CDR3 spans 15 amino acids. Germline-derived CDR1 and CDR2 are SGHTA and FQGNSA. CDR3 bases: TGTGCCAGCAGCTTAGCGATGAGGGACACGCACGAGCAGTACTTC. Protein: CASSLAMRDTHEQYF.

V usage is TRBV7-6 and J usage is TRBJ2-1; D unresolved. Trimming pared 7 bases from V and 1 base from J, leaving 14 bases between. Germline V lookup: CDR1 SGHVS, CDR2 FNYEAQ. This CDR3 comprises 15 residues. This chain's CDR3 is CASTQDGASYNEQFF. The CDR3 bases are TGTGCCAGCACCCAAGACGGAGCATCCTACAATGAGCAGTTCTTC.

This clonotype was seen a handful of times. The chain couples TRBV14 to TRBJ2-5; D remains ambiguous. This CDR3 has 13 residues. Germline assignment: CDR1 SGHDN and CDR2 FVKESK. Trimming stripped 6 bases from V and 2 bases from J, with 10 bases between. The CDR3 is CASRAVGQETQYF. CDR3 DNA: TGTGCCAGCAGGGCCGTTGGACAAGAGACCCAGTACTTC. Using reference TRBV14 and TRBJ2-5 for the parts outside the CDR3, the full variable domain is EAGVTQFPSHSVIEKGQTVTLRCDPISGHDNLYWYRRVMGKEIKFLLHFVKESKQDESGMPNNRFLAERTGGTYSTLKVQPAELEDSGVYFCASRAVGQETQYFGPGTRLLVL.

V usage is TRBV7-2 and J usage is TRBJ2-3; 10 positions agree with TRBD1. Germline V CDR1 and CDR2: SGHTA, FQGNSA. This CDR3 contains 16 residues. V shed 5 bases and J 3 bases; nucleotides not matched to a gene: 8. DNA of the CDR3: TGTGCCAGCAGCGACACTCGGACAGGGGGTACAGATACGCAGTATTTT. It yields the protein CASSDTRTGGTDTQYF.

In nucleotides, the CDR3 is TGTGCCAGCAGCGCCGGGGACCTCTCCTACAATGAGCAGTTCTTC. It yields the protein CASSAGDLSYNEQFF. The J gene is TRBJ2-1, the V gene TRBV5-5; D tentatively fits TRBD1 or TRBD2 (5 bases each). The CDR3 is 15 residues long. Trimming cost V 4 bases and J 0 bases, with 11 bases left between them. In germline, CDR1 is SGHKS, CDR2 YYEKEE (reference sequence).

V usage is TRBV20-1 and J usage is TRBJ1-3; D may be TRBD1 (6 bases). CDR3 length equals 14 residues. In germline, CDR1 is DFQATT, CDR2 SNEGSKA (reference sequence). Trimming took off 1 base at V and 6 bases at J, with 13 bases between the two ends. The CDR3 DNA is TGCAGTGCTAGAGCCCCACAGGGCGAAAACACCATATATTTT. It specifies CSARAPQGENTIYF.

This clonotype occurred a few times. The chain recombines TRBV7-3 with TRBJ2-1; possible D gene TRBD1, 6 bases. The CDR3 is 15 residues long. The germline V gene encodes CDR1 SGHTA and CDR2 FQGTGA. Trimming took off 2 bases at V and 9 bases at J, with 17 bases between the two ends. CDR3 residues: CASSLWARQGSEQFF. CDR3 in DNA: TGTGCCAGCAGCTTATGGGCTAGGCAGGGGAGTGAGCAGTTCTTC.

In this sample, this clonotype turned up a few times. CDR3 sequence: CAISESPFSETQYF. CDR3 DNA sequence: TGTGCCATCAGTGAGTCACCCTTCTCTGAGACCCAGTACTTC. The V call is TRBV10-3, the J call TRBJ2-5, with D uncertain. The CDR3 runs to 14 residues. V lost 0 bases and J 5 bases, leaving 10 bases between the germline ends. The germline CDR1 and CDR2 sequences are ENHRY and SYGVKD.

The sample holds a few counts of this clonotype. This chain uses TRBV10-3 with TRBJ1-6, with 7 bases fitting TRBD1. Germline CDR1 and CDR2: ENHRY and SYGVKD. The CDR3 contains 13 residues. V lost 10 bases, J lost 5 bases, and 5 bases stayed unmatched. The CDR3 nucleotides read TGTGCCACTGGGACAGCTGATAATTCACCCCTCCACTTT. This gives the protein CATGTADNSPLHF.

This clonotype was observed a handful of times. The chain couples TRBV28 to TRBJ2-1; TRBD1 might be the D (6 bases). The germline V and J ends were trimmed by 4 bases and 0 bases, with 7 bases remaining between them. The CDR3 is made up of 14 amino acids. The germline gives CDR1 MDHEN, CDR2 SYDVKM. CDR3 DNA: TGTGCCAGCAGTTGGGGGCGCTCCTACAATGAGCAGTTCTTC. Translating gives CASSWGRSYNEQFF. Full variable domain (outside the CDR3, taken from reference TRBV28 and TRBJ2-1): DVKVTQSSRYLVKRTGEKVFLECVQDMDHENMFWYRQDPGLGLRLIYFSYDVKMKEKGDIPEGYSVSREKKERFSLILESASTNQTSMYLCASSWGRSYNEQFFGPGTRLTVL.